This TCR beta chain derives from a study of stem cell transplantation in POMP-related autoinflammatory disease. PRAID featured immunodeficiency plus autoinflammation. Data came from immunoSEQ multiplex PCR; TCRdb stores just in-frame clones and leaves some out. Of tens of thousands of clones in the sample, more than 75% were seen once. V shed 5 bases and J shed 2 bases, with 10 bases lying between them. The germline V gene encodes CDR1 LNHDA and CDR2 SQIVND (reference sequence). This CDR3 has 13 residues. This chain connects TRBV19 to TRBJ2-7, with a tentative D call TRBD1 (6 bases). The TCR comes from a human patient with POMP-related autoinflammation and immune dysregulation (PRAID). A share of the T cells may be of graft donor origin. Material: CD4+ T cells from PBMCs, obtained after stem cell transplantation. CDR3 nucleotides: TGTGCCAGTAGTGAGGACAGCCCCTACGAGCAGTACTTC. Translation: CASSEDSPYEQYF.